A selection of T cell receptor beta chains follows, all from one sample in a study of technical replicates of blood from a few donors. The data were produced by immunoSEQ multiplex PCR, yet TCRdb's version contains in-frame clones alone and is incomplete. Of roughly 80,000 clones in the sample, 90% to 97% are singletons; the top ten hold 0.2%. Input material: T cells isolated from PBMCs. The receptors were gathered from a human donor in good health. Both conserved end residues are part of each CDR3.

J gene,V gene,CDR3 protein
TRBJ2-2,TRBV6-1,CASSTPSANTGELFF
TRBJ1-4,TRBV28,CASSLALTPNEKLFF
TRBJ2-7,TRBV7-6,CASSRGQADYEQYF
TRBJ1-5,TRBV18,CASSPLSDRGGNQPQHF
TRBJ2-4,TRBV4-1,CASSQDTGGNIQYF
TRBJ1-1,TRBV19,CASTKDRRNTEAFF
TRBJ2-1,TRBV5-5,CASGRQGKTYNEQFF
TRBJ1-5,TRBV6-1,CASSEGRWSNQPQHF
TRBJ2-5,TRBV28,CASSVQGRFQETQYF
TRBJ1-3,TRBV9,CASSVGQSSGNTIYF
TRBJ2-3,TRBV5-1,CASSFSGGITDTQYF
TRBJ1-1,TRBV19,CASSTTSFTEAFF
TRBJ2-4,TRBV29-1,CSVEDTLIGGDIQYF
TRBJ1-2,TRBV29-1,CSVEGQGIRANYGYTF
TRBJ1-1,TRBV7-9,CASSLPDRMNTEAFF
TRBJ2-1,TRBV2,CASNLGGEQFF
TRBJ2-2,TRBV27,CASSFGQGELFF
TRBJ1-5,TRBV2,CASSERGGDKFSNQPQHF
TRBJ1-2,TRBV9,CASSPRDRDNYGYTF
TRBJ2-7,TRBV5-4,CASSTGQGAPLTEQYF
TRBJ2-7,TRBV18,CASSPGLAGGSYEQYF
TRBJ2-5,TRBV29-1,CSPAMAGGPGGEETQYF
TRBJ1-6,TRBV7-8,CASSSDRSGNSPLHF
TRBJ2-3,TRBV25-1,CASSDFTGPDTQYF
TRBJ1-1,TRBV5-4,CASSSGGTGSEAFF
TRBJ2-5,TRBV19,CASSWDSRLHF
TRBJ1-3,TRBV7-2,CASSLKGRGHGNTIYF
TRBJ1-2,TRBV5-6,CASSLYRALEGYTF
TRBJ2-7,TRBV5-1,CASSLGGQVYEQYF
TRBJ1-2,TRBV10-1,CASARERISGYTF
TRBJ2-5,TRBV6-5,CASSYSLRNSETQYF
TRBJ1-5,TRBV23-1,CASSQLPAPVHQPQHF
TRBJ2-1,TRBV11-3,CASSLGGAGEQFF
TRBJ1-2,TRBV7-2,CASSEDRVHQDGYTF
TRBJ2-7,TRBV7-9,CASDPSGRAPFYEQYF
TRBJ1-2,TRBV6-1,CASSETPQGLVYGYTF
TRBJ1-2,TRBV2,CASRTGGLHYGYTF
TRBJ2-1,TRBV15,CATTIGLAASSYNEQFF
TRBJ1-5,TRBV11-2,CASSPAGRPNQPQHF
TRBJ2-6,TRBV27,CASRLTSGRWGANVLTF
TRBJ1-2,TRBV4-1,CASSQGGGGFAGYTF
TRBJ2-3,TRBV7-9,CASSWTREGDTDTQYF
TRBJ1-2,TRBV29-1,CSVERVGLRGYGYTF
TRBJ2-3,TRBV27,CASTPGKGPGTDTQYF
TRBJ1-1,TRBV4-1,CASSRSVLTGANTEAFF
TRBJ1-5,TRBV4-2,CASSQEVDQPQHF
TRBJ2-3,TRBV27,CASKRIRLTDTQYF
TRBJ2-1,TRBV11-2,CASSLWHVPEQFF
TRBJ2-3,TRBV20-1,CSARVRDTQYF
TRBJ2-7,TRBV6-5,CASRLLGTNSYEQYF
TRBJ2-7,TRBV7-9,CASAPREQYF
TRBJ2-5,TRBV7-9,CASSPASVSWATQYF
TRBJ1-3,TRBV6-1,CASSEASSYSGNTIYF
TRBJ2-7,TRBV5-1,CASSFGTGLSYEQYF
TRBJ1-1,TRBV5-4,CASSLATARLAFF
TRBJ1-6,TRBV30,CAWTRGVETYNSPLHF
TRBJ2-7,TRBV6-5,CASRWTSKGAYEQYF